The present TCR beta chain was sequenced within a study of OX40 agonist ivuxolimab in advanced cancers. Study-level information: At 0.01 to 10 mg/kg, ivuxolimab was administered intravenously to patients every 2 weeks. Study outcomes and limitations: What antigens the expanded peripheral T cells recognized was never established. People who partly responded at 0.1-3.0 mg/kg had some of the least clonal expansion seen.

A note on this clone: The target antigen is unknown.

The length of the CDR3 is 12 residues. Trimming removed 5 bases from V and 0 bases from J, with 6 bases in between. Germline lookup yields CDR1 SGHRS and CDR2 YFSETQ. Profiled with immunoSEQ multiplex PCR; TCRdb holds only in-frame clones, not every one. The sample comprises 95,000 or so clones, just over 90% of which are singletons, and 0.4% to 0.55% rests with the top ten. This specimen was CD4+ or CD8+ T cells sorted from blood, taken in a trial of the OX40 agonist ivuxolimab. The sequence was obtained from an adult with an advanced solid tumor such as melanoma, head and neck, liver or kidney cancer. The rearrangement uses TRBV5-1 and TRBJ2-7; no clear D. In nucleotides, the CDR3 is TGCGCCAGCAGGTCTAGCTCCTACGAGCAGTACTTC. Amino acids: CASRSSSYEQYF.